This section outlines one TCR beta chain sequence together with its context. This clone came up a few times. There is no known antigen for this receptor. The record has no base qualities; no much larger clone is one base away. The collaborating institutions used their own protocols to collect whole blood in K2EDTA tubes. For TCRbeta analysis, collaborators shipped samples as frozen whole blood, isolated PBMCs, or DNA extracted from either of those sample types. The immunoSEQ Assay, a bias-controlled multiplex PCR, was used to amplify TCRbeta CDR3 regions from genomic DNA. In the paper's pipeline: Within the assay, amplification of reference gene primers was used to estimate how many nucleated cells each sample contained. To quantify the absolute abundance of each unique TCRbeta CDR3 rearrangement, sequence reads were collapsed and filtered. For each sample, productive Simpson clonality was calculated by taking the square root of Simpson's diversity index across productive rearrangements. Here the immuneACCESS table is served through TCRdb, limited to in-frame sequences with V and J called. Missing clones are a known gap in these copies; in checked studies unresolved V genes cover under half, and the rest lacks a known reason. That table furnishes V, J and clone size, whereas the DNA furnished D and trimming. The sample contains about 52,000 clones, about 82% of them found a single time. In total, the top ten clones hold just under 25% of the sample.

The CDR3 runs 13 amino acids, cysteine and phenylalanine included. Here the CDR3 DNA is all that survives: 39 bases in frame from base 1. Taken from the germline V gene, the CDR1 and CDR2 loops are MNHNS and SASEGT. V gives up 0 bases and J gives up 9 bases, and the segment between their germline ends measures 9 bases. This specimen belongs to a study of blood T cell repertoires in COVID-19 (dated by TCRdb to the early 2020s). Looking at the study overall: Collaborator samples came from the United States, Italy and Spain and covered acute and convalescent phases of COVID-19. The repertoires were released in a freely available public database intended as a resource for research on the immune response to SARS-CoV-2. The samples were drawn from the first 160 participants of the ongoing ImmuneRACE study and from about 1,200 subjects provided by 6 global collaborators. The dataset comprised deeply sampled blood TCRbeta repertoires from subjects exposed to, actively infected with, or recovered from COVID-19. HLA class I and class II types, where available, came from metadata supplied by the sample provider rather than from assay-based typing. The material from the prospective study consisted of cDNA or gDNA derived from T cells, B-cell-depleted T cells, or PBMCs. A de-identified subject ID, COVID-19 status, age in years and sex were almost always included in the sample metadata. Study-wide findings and limitations: How much clinical and demographic metadata was included differed by source and by participant, and the metadata was provided uncurated.

The V gene is TRBV6-1 and the J gene is TRBJ2-1; a weak D assignment points to TRBD2 (5 bases agree). The sample taken for sequencing was peripheral blood. This TCR came from an elderly woman with acute or convalescent COVID-19. The CDR3 is CASSEAHGIEQFF. The DNA reads TGTGCCAGCAGTGAAGCGCACGGGATTGAGCAGTTCTTC.